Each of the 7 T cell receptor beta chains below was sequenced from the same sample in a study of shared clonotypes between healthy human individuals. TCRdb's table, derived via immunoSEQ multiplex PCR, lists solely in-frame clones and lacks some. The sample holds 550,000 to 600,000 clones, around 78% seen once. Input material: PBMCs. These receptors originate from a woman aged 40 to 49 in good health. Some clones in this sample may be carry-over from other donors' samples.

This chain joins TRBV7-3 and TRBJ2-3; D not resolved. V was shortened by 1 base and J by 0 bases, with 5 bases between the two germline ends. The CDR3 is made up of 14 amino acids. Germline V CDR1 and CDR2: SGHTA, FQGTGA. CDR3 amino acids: CASSLSRSTDTQYF. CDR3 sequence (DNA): TGTGCCAGCAGCTTAAGCCGGAGCACAGATACGCAGTATTTT.

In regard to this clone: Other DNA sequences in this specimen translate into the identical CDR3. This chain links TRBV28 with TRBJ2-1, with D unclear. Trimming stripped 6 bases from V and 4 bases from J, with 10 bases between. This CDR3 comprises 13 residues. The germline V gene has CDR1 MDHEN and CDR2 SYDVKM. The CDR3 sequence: CASSPPGYNEQFF. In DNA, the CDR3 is TGTGCCAGCAGCCCCCCCGGATACAATGAGCAGTTCTTC.

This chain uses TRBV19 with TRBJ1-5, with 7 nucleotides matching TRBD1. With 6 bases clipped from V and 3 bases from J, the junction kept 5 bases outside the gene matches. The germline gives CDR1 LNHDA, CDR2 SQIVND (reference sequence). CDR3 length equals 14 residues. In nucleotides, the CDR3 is TGTGCCAGTAGCACAGGGGCGCTCAATCAGCCCCAGCATTTT. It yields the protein CASSTGALNQPQHF.

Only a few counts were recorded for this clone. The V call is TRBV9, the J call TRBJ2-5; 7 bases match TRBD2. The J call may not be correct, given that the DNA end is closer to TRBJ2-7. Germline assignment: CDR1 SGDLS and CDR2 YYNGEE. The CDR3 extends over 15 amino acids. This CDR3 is CASSVEGGSPYEQYF. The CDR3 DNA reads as TGTGCCAGCAGCGTAGAGGGAGGGAGCCCCTACGAGCAGTACTTC.

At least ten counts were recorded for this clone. DNA for the CDR3: TGCGCCAGCAGCGCGGGACAGGGGGCGCCGGGTGGCTACACCTTC. It specifies CASSAGQGAPGGYTF. The chain is built from TRBV5-1 and TRBJ1-2; 12 positions agree with TRBD1. The CDR3 runs to 15 residues. Germline CDR1 is SGHRS and CDR2 is YFSETQ. The V gene end was trimmed by 4 bases and the J gene end by 7 bases; junction bases not matched to a gene: 8.

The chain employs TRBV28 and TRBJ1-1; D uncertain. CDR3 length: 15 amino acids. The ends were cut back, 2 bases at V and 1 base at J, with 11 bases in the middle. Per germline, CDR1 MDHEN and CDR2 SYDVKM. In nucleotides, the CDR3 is TGTGCCAGCAGTTTAGGCGGTAGGAGGAACACTGAAGCTTTCTTT. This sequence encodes CASSLGGRRNTEAFF.

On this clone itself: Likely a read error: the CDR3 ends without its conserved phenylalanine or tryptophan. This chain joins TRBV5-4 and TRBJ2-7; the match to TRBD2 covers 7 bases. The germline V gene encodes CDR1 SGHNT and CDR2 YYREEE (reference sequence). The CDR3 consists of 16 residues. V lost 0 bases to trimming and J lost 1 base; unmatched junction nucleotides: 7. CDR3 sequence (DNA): TGTGCCAGCAGCTTGGTTGGCTGGGAGGGGTCCTACGAGCAGTACCTC. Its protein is CASSLVGWEGSYEQYL.